This T cell receptor beta chain comes out of a study of blood T cell repertoires in COVID-19. Data came from immunoSEQ multiplex PCR; TCRdb stores just in-frame clones and leaves some out. The sample consists of approximately 170,000 clones, less than 90% of them appearing once. The germline V and J ends were trimmed by 0 bases and 11 bases, with 19 bases remaining between them. CDR1 is MGHRA and CDR2 is YSYEKL in the germline V gene. The CDR3 is 15 residues long. This sequence was found in a man aged 30 to 45 with acute or convalescent COVID-19. The chain employs TRBV4-1 and TRBJ1-1, with D possibly matching TRBD1 (5 bases). The sequencing sample was made of peripheral blood. CDR3: CASSQDKLGREEAFF. CDR3 nucleotides: TGCGCCAGCAGCCAAGATAAATTGGGCAGGGAGGAGGCTTTCTTT.